What follows are 20 T cell receptor beta chains derived from one specimen sequenced in a study of PD-1 blockade in classical Hodgkin lymphoma. The assay was immunoSEQ multiplex PCR, and TCRdb's table has in-frame clones only and misses some. The data contain roughly 20,000 clones, 65% to 80% of them singletons. The time point denotes: cycle 4 day 1 (C4D1), after six to seven weeks of nivolumab. No patient escaped relapse after autologous stem cell transplantation, and brentuximab vedotin exposure varied. Thawed PBMCs underwent magnetic negative selection to yield purified CD4+ T cells. Specimen: CD4+ T cells from blood, collected before the fourth cycle of nivolumab. The receptors originated from a human donor with classical Hodgkin lymphoma.

This clone showed up just once. The chain couples TRBV29-1 to TRBJ2-1; 7 nucleotides line up with TRBD1. The CDR3 is 14 amino acids. Germline V gene data show CDR1 as SQVTM and CDR2 as ANQGSEA. The ends lost 6 bases at V and 4 bases at J; junction bases unmatched: 9. The CDR3, as DNA: TGCAGCGTGGTATCCAGGGGGAGTTACAATGAGCAGTTCTTC. Its translation is CSVVSRGSYNEQFF.

V gene TRBV2 combines with J gene TRBJ2-1; D not resolved. Germline CDR1 reads SNHLY; CDR2 reads FYNNEI. Trimming removed 1 base from V and 5 bases from J, with 3 bases in between. This CDR3 spans 12 amino acids. The CDR3 reads CASSEGHNEQFF. The CDR3, as DNA: TGTGCCAGCAGTGAAGGGCACAATGAGCAGTTCTTC.

The chain is built from TRBV4-2 and TRBJ1-2; 7 nucleotides match TRBD1. Germline V lookup: CDR1 LGHNA, CDR2 YNFKEQ. CDR3 size: 16 residues. The J segment lost 3 bases and the V segment lost 3 bases, leaving 10 bases of the junction unmatched. In DNA, the CDR3 is TGTGCCAGCAGCCAGACTACAGGGGCAGGGGACTATGGCTACACCTTC. Encoded protein: CASSQTTGAGDYGYTF.

The CDR3 loop reads CASSNSGTAYNEQFF. Written as DNA, the CDR3 is TGTGCCAGCAGCAACTCTGGGACGGCCTACAATGAGCAGTTCTTC. The chain couples TRBV9 to TRBJ2-1; D may correspond to TRBD1 or TRBD2 (5 bases each). Germline CDR1 SGDLS, CDR2 YYNGEE. The CDR3 is made up of 15 amino acids. Trimming took off 4 bases at V and 2 bases at J, with 13 bases between the two ends.

Only a few counts were recorded for this clone. This chain links TRBV7-2 with TRBJ2-3; TRBD1 aligns across 8 bases. V shed 4 bases and J 6 bases; nucleotides not matched to a gene: 6. From germline, CDR1 is SGHTA and CDR2 FQGNSA. The CDR3 is 14 amino acids. The CDR3 coding sequence is TGTGCCAGCAGCTCGGACAGGGTATCCGATACGCAGTATTTT. Translated, it gives CASSSDRVSDTQYF.

The count of this clone is one. The rearrangement links TRBV10-3 to TRBJ2-3; D is undetermined. This CDR3 region has 14 residues. The ends were cut back, 7 bases at V and 2 bases at J, with 13 bases in the middle. From germline, CDR1 is ENHRY and CDR2 SYGVKD. The CDR3 DNA sequence: TGTGCCATCACCGAAACGTATTACACAGATACGCAGTATTTT. Its protein is CAITETYYTDTQYF.

This chain links TRBV9 with TRBJ1-4; D unclear. Germline CDR1 is SGDLS and CDR2 is YYNGEE. Trimming stripped 2 bases from V and 4 bases from J, with 9 bases between. There are 14 residues in the CDR3. The CDR3 region is CASSVRPDNEKLFF. The CDR3 nucleotides are TGTGCCAGCAGCGTCAGGCCTGATAATGAAAAACTGTTTTTT.

V usage is TRBV18 and J usage is TRBJ2-5; 13 bases map to TRBD2. Germline values: CDR1 KGHSH, CDR2 LQKENI. After removal of 1 base from V and 5 bases from J, the junction contained 4 bases not matched to a gene. CDR3 size: 16 residues. CDR3 protein: CASSPRTSGSVETQYF. DNA for the CDR3: TGTGCCAGCTCACCACGGACTAGCGGGAGCGTGGAGACCCAGTACTTC.

The chain combines TRBV11-3 with TRBJ1-6, with 9 bases matching TRBD1. The CDR3 has 16 residues. Germline CDR1 reads SGHNT; CDR2 reads YENEEA. The junction had 8 bases not matched to a gene; V was cut back by 3 bases and J by 8 bases. The chain's CDR3 is CASSFEGGQGYSPLHF. CDR3 DNA: TGTGCCAGCAGCTTTGAGGGGGGACAGGGATATTCACCCCTCCACTTT.

This clone was found a few times. This chain uses TRBV5-4 with TRBJ1-1, with a weak D call TRBD1 (6 bases). Per germline, CDR1 SGHNT and CDR2 YYREEE (reference sequence). V lost 4 bases to trimming and J lost 2 bases, with 12 bases between them. The CDR3 has 14 residues. The CDR3 is CASSHPTGNTEAFF. The CDR3 DNA follows: TGTGCCAGCAGCCACCCGACAGGAAACACTGAAGCTTTCTTT.

This clone was found once. The chain uses TRBV6-5 and TRBJ2-3; D is uncertain. V was pared by 3 bases and J by 5 bases, with 18 bases between. The CDR3 loop spans 16 amino acids. The V gene's germline CDR1 is MNHEY and CDR2 SVGAGI. DNA of the CDR3: TGTGCCAGCAGTTATTCCAGGCCCACCCTGGGAGATACGCAGTATTTT. It yields the protein CASSYSRPTLGDTQYF.

The sample holds one count of this clone. The chain is built from TRBV6-5 and TRBJ1-1, with 7 bases that match TRBD1. The CDR3 sequence is 15 residues long. J was trimmed by 4 bases and V by 6 bases; bases with no gene match: 11. CDR1 is MNHEY and CDR2 is SVGAGI in the germline V gene. CDR3 sequence reads: CASRLTQGSPTEAFF. The CDR3 DNA reads TGTGCCAGCAGACTAACACAGGGGAGCCCCACTGAAGCTTTCTTT.

In its sample, this clone was seen a few times. This rearrangement joins TRBV9 to TRBJ1-3; TRBD1 is a possible D gene (6 bases). The germline V gene has CDR1 SGDLS and CDR2 YYNGEE. V was shortened by 4 bases and J by 8 bases, with 16 bases between the two germline ends. The CDR3 totals 14 residues. In DNA, the CDR3 is TGTGCCAGCAGCTCCCGACAGGAGGGAGACACCATATATTTT. It specifies CASSSRQEGDTIYF.

The V call is TRBV5-5, the J call TRBJ1-2; 7 nucleotides agree with TRBD1. The CDR3 covers 12 residues. Per the germline V gene, CDR1 is SGHKS and CDR2 is YYEKEE (reference sequence). The V segment lost 3 bases and the J segment 7 bases; nucleotides outside the gene matches: 3. CDR3 protein: CASSSRDSGYTF. Here the CDR3 DNA reads TGTGCCAGCAGCTCACGGGACAGTGGCTACACCTTC.

The chain uses TRBV10-3 and TRBJ2-7; 14 nucleotides line up with TRBD2. The CDR3 covers 15 residues. V gave up 3 bases and J gave up 4 bases; unmatched junction bases: 2. The germline gives CDR1 ENHRY, CDR2 SYGVKD. CDR3 protein: CAISEGTSGSYEQYF. CDR3 bases: TGTGCCATCAGTGAAGGGACTAGCGGGAGTTACGAGCAGTACTTC.

J is TRBJ1-5 and V is TRBV28; D is possibly TRBD1 (6 bases). Germline V lookup: CDR1 MDHEN, CDR2 SYDVKM. CDR3 length: 14 residues. V was pared by 3 bases and J by 6 bases, with 12 bases between. CDR3 protein: CASSLIGGGQPQHF. DNA for the CDR3: TGTGCCAGCAGTTTGATCGGGGGCGGTCAGCCCCAGCATTTT.

The chain combines TRBV7-8 with TRBJ1-5; D is ambiguous. This CDR3 has 12 amino acids. Germline-derived CDR1 and CDR2 are SGHVS and FQNEAQ. The V gene lost 2 bases and the J gene lost 1 base, with 0 bases spanning the gap. CDR3 loop: CASSLSNQPQHF. CDR3 sequence (DNA): TGTGCCAGCAGCTTAAGCAATCAGCCCCAGCATTTT.

The chain employs TRBV7-9 and TRBJ1-1; no clear D. Germline values: CDR1 SEHNR, CDR2 FQNEAQ (reference sequence). Trimming shortened V by 1 base and J by 10 bases, and 16 bases separated the two germline ends. The CDR3 covers 14 residues. The CDR3: CASSLEVGFLGAFF. The DNA for the CDR3 is TGTGCCAGCAGCTTAGAGGTGGGGTTTCTCGGAGCTTTCTTT.

J is TRBJ1-1 and V is TRBV18, with TRBD1 matching 8 bases. J lost 6 bases, V lost 4 bases, and 4 bases had no gene match. The germline CDR1 and CDR2 sequences are KGHSH and LQKENI. The CDR3 extends over 13 amino acids. CDR3 amino acids: CASSQGQGSEAFF. CDR3 nucleotides: TGTGCCAGCTCACAAGGACAGGGCTCTGAAGCTTTCTTT. Looking up the rest from reference TRBV18 and TRBJ1-1 gives the full variable domain: NAGVMQNPRHLVRRRGQEARLRCSPMKGHSHVYWYRQLPEEGLKFMVYLQKENIIDESGMPKERFSAEFPKEGPSILRIQQVVRGDSAAYFCASSQGQGSEAFFGQGTRLTVV.

The rearrangement links TRBV9 to TRBJ1-3, with TRBD1 as a possible D gene (6 bases). Per germline, CDR1 SGDLS and CDR2 YYNGEE. V was clipped by 6 bases and J by 2 bases, with 12 bases between them. There are 14 residues in the CDR3. The CDR3 loop reads CASNREGAGNTIYF. The DNA for the CDR3 is TGTGCCAGCAACAGGGAGGGGGCTGGAAACACCATATATTTT.